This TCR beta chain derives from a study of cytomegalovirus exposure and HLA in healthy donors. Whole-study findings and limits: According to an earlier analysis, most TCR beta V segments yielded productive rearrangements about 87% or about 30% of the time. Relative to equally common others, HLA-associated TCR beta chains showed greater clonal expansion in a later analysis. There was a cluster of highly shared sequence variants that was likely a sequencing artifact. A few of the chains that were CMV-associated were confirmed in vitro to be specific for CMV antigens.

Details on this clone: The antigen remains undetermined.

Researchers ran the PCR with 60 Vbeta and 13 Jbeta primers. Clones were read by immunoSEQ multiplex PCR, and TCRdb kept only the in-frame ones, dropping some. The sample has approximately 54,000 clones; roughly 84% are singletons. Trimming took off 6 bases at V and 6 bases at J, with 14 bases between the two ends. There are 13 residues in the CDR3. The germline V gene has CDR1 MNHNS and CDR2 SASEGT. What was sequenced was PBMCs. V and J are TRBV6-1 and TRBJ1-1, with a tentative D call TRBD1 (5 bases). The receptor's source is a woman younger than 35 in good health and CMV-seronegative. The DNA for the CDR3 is TGTGCCAGCAGCGGATTAACAGGCGCTGAAGCTTTCTTT. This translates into CASSGLTGAEAFF.